The text below deals with one T cell receptor beta chain. Its target is unknown. The source of the sample is a study of regulatory T cells. Study results and caveats: In patients, unique TRB V-J pairs were restricted and V/J usage skewed, especially in Tregs. In CD3G-deficient patients, conventional CD4+ T cells were enriched for hydrophobic CDR3 residues at positions 6 and 7.

Primers: 52 TRBV forward and 13 TRBJ reverse. Repertoires were generated with immunoSEQ multiplex PCR, while TCRdb's copy carries only in-frame clones and drops some. The sample gives tens of thousands of clones, about 88% of which show up once; 1.3% is in the top ten. All CD3G-deficient patients showed autoimmunity, more severe in two. Patients aged 2 to 39 years had fewer naive T cells. CD4+ cells were sorted into CD25-high CD127-low regulatory cells and CD25-low CD127-high conventional cells. The clonotype was recovered from a child younger than 18 with CD3G deficiency. Specimen: conventional CD4+ T cells sorted from blood.

The CDR3 here is CASSGQGSYGYTF. The CDR3 bases are TGTGCCAGCAGCGGACAGGGGTCCTATGGCTACACCTTC. V gene TRBV6-1 combines with J gene TRBJ1-2; 9 bases map to TRBD1. The germline gives CDR1 MNHNS, CDR2 SASEGT. This CDR3 spans 13 amino acids. V gave up 6 bases and J gave up 4 bases; unmatched junction bases: 3.